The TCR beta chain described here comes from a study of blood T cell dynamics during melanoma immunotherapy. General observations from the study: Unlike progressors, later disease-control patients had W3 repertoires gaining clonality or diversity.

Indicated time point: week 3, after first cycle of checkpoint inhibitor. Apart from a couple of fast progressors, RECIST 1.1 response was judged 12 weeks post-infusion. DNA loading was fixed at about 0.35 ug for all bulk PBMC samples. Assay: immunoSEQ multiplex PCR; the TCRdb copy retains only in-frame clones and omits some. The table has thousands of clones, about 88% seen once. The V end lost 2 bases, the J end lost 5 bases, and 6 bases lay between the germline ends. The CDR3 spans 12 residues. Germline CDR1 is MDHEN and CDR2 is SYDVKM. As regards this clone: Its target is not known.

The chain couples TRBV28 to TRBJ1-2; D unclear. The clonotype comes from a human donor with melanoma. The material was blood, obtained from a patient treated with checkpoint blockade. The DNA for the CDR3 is TGTGCCAGCAGTTTAGGGAAATATGGCTACACCTTC. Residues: CASSLGKYGYTF.